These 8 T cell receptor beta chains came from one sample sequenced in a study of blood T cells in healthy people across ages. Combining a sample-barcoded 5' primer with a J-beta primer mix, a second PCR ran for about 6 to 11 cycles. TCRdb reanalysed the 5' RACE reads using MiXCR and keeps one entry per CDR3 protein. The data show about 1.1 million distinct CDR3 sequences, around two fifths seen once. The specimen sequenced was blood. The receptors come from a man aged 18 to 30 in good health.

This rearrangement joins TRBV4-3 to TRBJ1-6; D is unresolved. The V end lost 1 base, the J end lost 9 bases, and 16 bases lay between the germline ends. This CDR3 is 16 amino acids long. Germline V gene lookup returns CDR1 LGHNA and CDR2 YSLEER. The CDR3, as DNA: TGCGCCAGCAGCCAAGGTCAGGCCCAAGAAGGTTCACCCCTCCACTTT. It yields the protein CASSQGQAQEGSPLHF.

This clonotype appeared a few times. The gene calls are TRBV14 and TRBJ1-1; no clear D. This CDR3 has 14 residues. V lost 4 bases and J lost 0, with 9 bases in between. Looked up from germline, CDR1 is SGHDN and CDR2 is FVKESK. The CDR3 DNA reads TGTGCCAGCAGCCGCTTAACCCTGAACACTGAAGCTTTCTTT. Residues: CASSRLTLNTEAFF. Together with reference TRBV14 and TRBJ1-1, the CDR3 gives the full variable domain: EAGVTQFPSHSVIEKGQTVTLRCDPISGHDNLYWYRRVMGKEIKFLLHFVKESKQDESGMPNNRFLAERTGGTYSTLKVQPAELEDSGVYFCASSRLTLNTEAFFGQGTRLTVV.

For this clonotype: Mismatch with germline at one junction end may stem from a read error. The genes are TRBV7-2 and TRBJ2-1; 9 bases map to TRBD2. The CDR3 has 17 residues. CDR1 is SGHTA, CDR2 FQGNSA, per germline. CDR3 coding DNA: TGTGCCAGCAGCTTAGTATCAGCGGGGGGAAACTACAATGAGCGGTTCTTC. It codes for CASSLVSAGGNYNERFF.

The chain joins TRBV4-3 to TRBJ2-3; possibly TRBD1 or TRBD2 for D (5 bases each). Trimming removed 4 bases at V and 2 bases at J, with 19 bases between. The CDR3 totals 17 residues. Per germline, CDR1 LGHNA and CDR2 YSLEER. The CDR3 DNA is TGCGCCAGCAGCCGAGACAGAGGGGCGCCACCCACAGATACGCAGTATTTT. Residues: CASSRDRGAPPTDTQYF.

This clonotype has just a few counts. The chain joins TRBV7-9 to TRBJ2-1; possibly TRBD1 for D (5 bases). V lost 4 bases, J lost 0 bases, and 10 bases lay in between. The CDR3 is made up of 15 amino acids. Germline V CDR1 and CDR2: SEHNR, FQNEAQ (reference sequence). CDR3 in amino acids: CASSSPDSSYNEQFF. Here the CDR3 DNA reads TGTGCCAGCAGCTCCCCTGACAGCTCCTACAATGAGCAGTTCTTC.

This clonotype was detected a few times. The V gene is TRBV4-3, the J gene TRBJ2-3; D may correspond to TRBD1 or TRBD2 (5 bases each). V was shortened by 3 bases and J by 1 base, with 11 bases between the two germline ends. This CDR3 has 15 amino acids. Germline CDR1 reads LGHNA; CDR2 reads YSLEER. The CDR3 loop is CASSQEDTRTDTQYF. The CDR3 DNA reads TGCGCCAGCAGCCAGGAGGACACCCGCACAGATACGCAGTATTTT.

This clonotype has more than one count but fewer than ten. The chain's CDR3 is CASSSQLDYGYTF. CDR3 bases: TGTGCCAGCAGCTCCCAGTTGGACTATGGCTACACCTTC. This rearrangement joins TRBV7-3 to TRBJ1-2; D gene ambiguous. Germline V gene lookup returns CDR1 SGHTA and CDR2 FQGTGA. CDR3 size: 13 residues. V lost 4 bases to trimming and J lost 3 bases, with 9 bases between them.

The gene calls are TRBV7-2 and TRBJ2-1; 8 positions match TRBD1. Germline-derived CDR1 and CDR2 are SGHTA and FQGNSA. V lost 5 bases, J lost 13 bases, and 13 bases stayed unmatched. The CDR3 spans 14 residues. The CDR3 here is CASSPSQGAPLQFF. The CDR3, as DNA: TGTGCCAGCAGCCCGTCGCAGGGGGCGCCTCTTCAGTTCTTC.